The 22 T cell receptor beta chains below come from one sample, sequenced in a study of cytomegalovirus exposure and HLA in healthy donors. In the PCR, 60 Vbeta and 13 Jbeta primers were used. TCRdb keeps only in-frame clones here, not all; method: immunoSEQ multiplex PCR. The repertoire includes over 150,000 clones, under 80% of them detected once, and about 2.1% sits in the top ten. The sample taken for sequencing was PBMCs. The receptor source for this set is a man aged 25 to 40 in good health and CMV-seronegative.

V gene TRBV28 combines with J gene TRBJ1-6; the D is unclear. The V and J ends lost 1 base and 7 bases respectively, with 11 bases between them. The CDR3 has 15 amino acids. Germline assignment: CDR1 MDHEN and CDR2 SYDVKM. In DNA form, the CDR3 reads TGTGCCAGCAGTTTATCGGGAATGGTAAATTCACCCCTCCACTTT. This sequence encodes CASSLSGMVNSPLHF. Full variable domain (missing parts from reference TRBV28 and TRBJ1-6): DVKVTQSSRYLVKRTGEKVFLECVQDMDHENMFWYRQDPGLGLRLIYFSYDVKMKEKGDIPEGYSVSREKKERFSLILESASTNQTSMYLCASSLSGMVNSPLHFGNGTRLTVT.

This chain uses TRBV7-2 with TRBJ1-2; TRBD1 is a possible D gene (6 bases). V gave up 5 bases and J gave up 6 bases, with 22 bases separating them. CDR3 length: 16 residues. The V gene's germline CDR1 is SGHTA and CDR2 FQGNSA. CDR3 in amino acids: CASSQVVEAGVHGYTF. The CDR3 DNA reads TGTGCCAGCAGCCAGGTGGTAGAGGCAGGGGTACATGGCTACACCTTC. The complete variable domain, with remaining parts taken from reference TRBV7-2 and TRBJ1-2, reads GAGVSQSPSNKVTEKGKDVELRCDPISGHTALYWYRQSLGQGLEFLIYFQGNSAPDKSGLPSDRFSAERTGGSVSTLTIQRTQQEDSAVYLCASSQVVEAGVHGYTFGSGTRLTVV.

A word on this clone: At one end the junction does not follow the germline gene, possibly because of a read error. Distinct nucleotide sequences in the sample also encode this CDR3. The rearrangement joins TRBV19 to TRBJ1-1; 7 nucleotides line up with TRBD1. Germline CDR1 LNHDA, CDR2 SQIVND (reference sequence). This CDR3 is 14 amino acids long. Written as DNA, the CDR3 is TGTGCCAGTAGTCCGCGACAGGGAAGAACTGAAGCCTTCTTT. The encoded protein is CASSPRQGRTEAFF.

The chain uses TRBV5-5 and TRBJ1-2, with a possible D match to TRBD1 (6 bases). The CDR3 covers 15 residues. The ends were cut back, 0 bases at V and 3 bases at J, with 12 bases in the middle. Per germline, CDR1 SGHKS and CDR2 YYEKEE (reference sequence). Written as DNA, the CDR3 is TGTGCCAGCAGCTTGGGTGGGGGCGCCTACTATGGCTACACCTTC. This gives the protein CASSLGGGAYYGYTF.

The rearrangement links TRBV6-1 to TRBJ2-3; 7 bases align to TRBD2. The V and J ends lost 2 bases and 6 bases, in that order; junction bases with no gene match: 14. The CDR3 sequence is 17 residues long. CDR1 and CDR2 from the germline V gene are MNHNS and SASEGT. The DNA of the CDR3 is TGTGCCAGCAGTGAAAGTCAGACGGAGCGGGGATGGGATACGCAGTATTTT. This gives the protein CASSESQTERGWDTQYF.

CDR3 bases: TGTGCCAGCAGCTTCGACTACACCGGGGAGCTGTTTTTT. Translation: CASSFDYTGELFF. This chain links TRBV7-8 with TRBJ2-2, with D hard to call. Per germline, CDR1 SGHVS and CDR2 FQNEAQ. CDR3 size: 13 residues. V was pared by 3 bases and J by 3 bases, with 5 bases between.

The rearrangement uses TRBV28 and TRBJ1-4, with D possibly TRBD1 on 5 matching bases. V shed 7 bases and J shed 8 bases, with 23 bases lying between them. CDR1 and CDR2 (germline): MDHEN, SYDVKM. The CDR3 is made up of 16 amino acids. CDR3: CASIPMGGGLGEKLFF. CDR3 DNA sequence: TGTGCCAGCATCCCAATGGGGGGAGGGTTGGGCGAAAAACTGTTTTTT.

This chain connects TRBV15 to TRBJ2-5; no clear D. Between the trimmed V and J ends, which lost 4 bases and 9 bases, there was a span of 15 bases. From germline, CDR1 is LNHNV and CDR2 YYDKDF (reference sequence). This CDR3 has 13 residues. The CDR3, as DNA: TGTGCCACCAGCACGAGAGCTAATTTGGCCCAGTACTTC. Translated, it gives CATSTRANLAQYF.

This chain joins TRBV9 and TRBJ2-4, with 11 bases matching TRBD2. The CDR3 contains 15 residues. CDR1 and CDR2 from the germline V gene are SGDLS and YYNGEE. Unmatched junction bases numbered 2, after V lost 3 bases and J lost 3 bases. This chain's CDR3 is CASSDSGGGKNIQYF. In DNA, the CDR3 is TGTGCCAGCAGCGATAGCGGGGGGGGCAAAAACATTCAGTACTTC.

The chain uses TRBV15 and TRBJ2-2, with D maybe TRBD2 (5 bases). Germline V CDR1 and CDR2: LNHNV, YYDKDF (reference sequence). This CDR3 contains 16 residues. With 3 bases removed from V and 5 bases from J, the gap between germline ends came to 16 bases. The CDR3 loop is CATSSRAGRGTGELFF. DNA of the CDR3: TGTGCCACCAGCAGTCGGGCGGGCCGGGGAACCGGGGAGCTGTTTTTT.

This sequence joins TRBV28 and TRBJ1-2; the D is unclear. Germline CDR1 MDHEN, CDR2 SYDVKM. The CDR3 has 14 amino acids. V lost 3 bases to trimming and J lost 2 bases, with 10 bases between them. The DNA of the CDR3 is TGTGCCAGCAGTTTGGAGGTCCTGAACTATGGCTACACCTTC. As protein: CASSLEVLNYGYTF.

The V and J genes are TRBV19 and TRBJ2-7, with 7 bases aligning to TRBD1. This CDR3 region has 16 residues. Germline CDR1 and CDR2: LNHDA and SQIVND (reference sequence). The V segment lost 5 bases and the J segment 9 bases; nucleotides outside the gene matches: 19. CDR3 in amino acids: CASSSEGAFTSTGQYF. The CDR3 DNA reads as TGTGCCAGTAGTTCCGAGGGGGCCTTCACCTCTACGGGGCAGTACTTC.

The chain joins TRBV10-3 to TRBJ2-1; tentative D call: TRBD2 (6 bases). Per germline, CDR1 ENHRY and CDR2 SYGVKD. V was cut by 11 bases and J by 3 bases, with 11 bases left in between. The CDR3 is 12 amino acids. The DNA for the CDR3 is TGTGCCTCGGAGGGTAACTACAATGAGCAGTTCTTC. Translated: CASEGNYNEQFF.

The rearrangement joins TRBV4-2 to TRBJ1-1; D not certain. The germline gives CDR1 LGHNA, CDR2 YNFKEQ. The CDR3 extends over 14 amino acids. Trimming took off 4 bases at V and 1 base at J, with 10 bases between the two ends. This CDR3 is CASSRPDQNTEAFF. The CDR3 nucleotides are TGTGCCAGCAGCCGCCCAGATCAGAACACTGAAGCTTTCTTT.

The CDR3 loop is CASSLKGIEAFF. For the CDR3, the DNA is TGTGCCAGCAGCTTAAAGGGGATTGAAGCTTTCTTT. The rearrangement links TRBV11-2 to TRBJ1-1; TRBD1 is a possible D gene (5 bases). Trimming took 2 bases from V and 7 from J, leaving 8 bases between them. There are 12 residues in the CDR3. Germline V gene sequence: CDR1 SGHAT, CDR2 FQNNGV.

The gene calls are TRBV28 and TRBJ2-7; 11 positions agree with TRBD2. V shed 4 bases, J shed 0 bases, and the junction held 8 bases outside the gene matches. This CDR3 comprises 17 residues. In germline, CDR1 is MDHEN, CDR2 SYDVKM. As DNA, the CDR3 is TGTGCCAGCAGTTATTATATAGCGGGGGGGAGCTCCTACGAGCAGTACTTC. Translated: CASSYYIAGGSSYEQYF.

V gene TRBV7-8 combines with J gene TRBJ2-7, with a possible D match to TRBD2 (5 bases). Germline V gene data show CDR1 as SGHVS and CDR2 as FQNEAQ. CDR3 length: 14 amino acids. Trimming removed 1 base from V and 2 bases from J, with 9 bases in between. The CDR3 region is CASSLEDGTYEQYF. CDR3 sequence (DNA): TGTGCCAGCAGCTTAGAGGACGGGACCTACGAGCAGTACTTC.

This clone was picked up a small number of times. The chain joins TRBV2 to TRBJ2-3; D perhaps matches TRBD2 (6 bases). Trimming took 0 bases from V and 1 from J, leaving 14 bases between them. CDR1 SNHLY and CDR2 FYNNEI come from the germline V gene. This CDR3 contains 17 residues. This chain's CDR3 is CASSEARDGAGTDTQYF. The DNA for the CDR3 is TGTGCCAGCAGTGAAGCGCGGGACGGTGCTGGCACAGATACGCAGTATTTT.

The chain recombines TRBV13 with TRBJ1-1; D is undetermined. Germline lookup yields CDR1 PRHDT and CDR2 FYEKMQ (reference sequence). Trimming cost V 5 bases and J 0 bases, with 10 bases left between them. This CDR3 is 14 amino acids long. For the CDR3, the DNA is TGTGCCAGCAGCAATACAGTTATGAACACTGAAGCTTTCTTT. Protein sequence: CASSNTVMNTEAFF.

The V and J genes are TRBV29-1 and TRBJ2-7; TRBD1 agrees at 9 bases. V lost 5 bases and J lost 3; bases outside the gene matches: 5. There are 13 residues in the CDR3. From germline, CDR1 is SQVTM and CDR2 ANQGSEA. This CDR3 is CSVPSTGGYEQYF. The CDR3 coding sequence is TGCAGCGTTCCCTCGACAGGGGGCTACGAGCAGTACTTC.

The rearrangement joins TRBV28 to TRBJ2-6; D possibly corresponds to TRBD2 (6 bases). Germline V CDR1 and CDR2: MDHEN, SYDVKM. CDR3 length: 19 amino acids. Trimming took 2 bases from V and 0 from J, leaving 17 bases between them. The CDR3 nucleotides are TGTGCCAGCAGTTTAGGCGGGACGGCTCCCCTCTCTGGGGCCAACGTCCTGACTTTC. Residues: CASSLGGTAPLSGANVLTF.

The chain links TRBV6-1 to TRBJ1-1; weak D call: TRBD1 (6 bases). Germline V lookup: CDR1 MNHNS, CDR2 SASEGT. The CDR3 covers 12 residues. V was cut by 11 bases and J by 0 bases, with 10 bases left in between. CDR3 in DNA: TGTGCCTCCGGACAGATGAACACTGAAGCTTTCTTT. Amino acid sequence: CASGQMNTEAFF.